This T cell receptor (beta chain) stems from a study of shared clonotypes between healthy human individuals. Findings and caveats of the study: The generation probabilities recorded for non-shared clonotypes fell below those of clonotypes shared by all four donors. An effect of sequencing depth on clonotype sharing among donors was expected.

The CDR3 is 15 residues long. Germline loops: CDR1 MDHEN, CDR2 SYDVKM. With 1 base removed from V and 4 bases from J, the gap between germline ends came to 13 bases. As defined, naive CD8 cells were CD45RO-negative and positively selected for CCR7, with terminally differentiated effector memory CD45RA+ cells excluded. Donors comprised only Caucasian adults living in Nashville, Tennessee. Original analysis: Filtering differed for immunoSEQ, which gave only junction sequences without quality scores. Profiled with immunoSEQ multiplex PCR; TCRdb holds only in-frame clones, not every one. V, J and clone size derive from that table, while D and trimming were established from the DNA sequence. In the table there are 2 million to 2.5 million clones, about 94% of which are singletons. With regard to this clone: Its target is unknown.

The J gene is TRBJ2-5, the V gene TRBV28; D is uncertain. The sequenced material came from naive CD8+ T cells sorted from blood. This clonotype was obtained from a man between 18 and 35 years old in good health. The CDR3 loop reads CASSLSLTTRETQYF. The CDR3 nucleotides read TGTGCCAGCAGTTTATCCCTCACTACCCGAGAGACCCAGTACTTC.